A single sample is the source of the 26 T cell receptor beta chains below, sequenced in a study of blood T cell repertoires in COVID-19. Profiling relied on immunoSEQ multiplex PCR, and the TCRdb table lists in-frame clones only, not all of them. In the table there are 50,000 to 65,000 clones, around four fifths of which are singletons. Material for sequencing was peripheral blood. All receptors derive from a human donor in a cohort sampled during active COVID-19.

The gene calls are TRBV6-1 and TRBJ1-2; 8 positions agree with TRBD1. Per germline, CDR1 MNHNS and CDR2 SASEGT. The trim removed 2 bases at V and 8 bases at J, leaving 7 bases unmatched. CDR3 length: 14 residues. The DNA of the CDR3 is TGTGCCAGCAGTGAATTTGGACAGGGCGGGGGCTACACCTTC. Translation: CASSEFGQGGGYTF.

The chain couples TRBV6-6 to TRBJ2-1; 7 bases match TRBD2. The CDR3 spans 13 residues. V gave up 6 bases and J gave up 5 bases; unmatched junction bases: 4. The germline V gene encodes CDR1 MNHNY and CDR2 SVGAGI (reference sequence). CDR3 region: CASSGTTDNEQFF. The DNA of the CDR3 is TGTGCCAGCAGCGGGACTACCGACAATGAGCAGTTCTTC.

The V and J genes are TRBV6-5 and TRBJ2-7; D possibly corresponds to TRBD2 (6 bases). The CDR3 runs to 14 residues. The germline V gene has CDR1 MNHEY and CDR2 SVGAGI. The V and J ends lost 10 bases and 5 bases respectively, with 21 bases between them. CDR3 coding DNA: TGTGCCACTTTACTCCGGGACTTGAAGAACGAGCAGTACTTC. It is translated as CATLLRDLKNEQYF.

V gene TRBV7-9 combines with J gene TRBJ2-1, with D tentatively TRBD1 (6 bases). The CDR3 has 14 amino acids. Germline CDR1 reads SEHNR; CDR2 reads FQNEAQ (reference sequence). The V end was cut by 4 bases, the J end by 6 bases, with 13 bases between. The CDR3 protein is CASSSTRDINEQFF. DNA of the CDR3: TGTGCCAGCAGCTCAACCCGGGACATCAATGAGCAGTTCTTC.

The chain has TRBV11-2 and TRBJ2-5; a weak D match, TRBD1 (6 bases). Trimming took 0 bases from V and 2 from J, leaving 10 bases between them. The CDR3 totals 15 residues. Germline V gene lookup returns CDR1 SGHAT and CDR2 FQNNGV. The CDR3 spells CASSLDVTGQETQYF. CDR3 nucleotide sequence: TGTGCCAGCAGCTTAGATGTGACAGGTCAAGAGACCCAGTACTTC.

This clone was seen once. This rearrangement joins TRBV29-1 to TRBJ1-2; D perhaps matches TRBD1 (5 bases). The CDR3 totals 14 residues. Germline V gives CDR1 SQVTM, CDR2 ANQGSEA. The ends were cut back, 7 bases at V and 8 bases at J, with 23 bases in the middle. In DNA form, the CDR3 reads TGCAGCGGAGGGGAGGGGTGGTCCCCGGGAGGCTACACCTTC. Its translation is CSGGEGWSPGGYTF.

CDR3 bases: TGTGCCAGCAGCCCCATGGGAGGGTACACTGAAGCTTTCTTT. Its translation is CASSPMGGYTEAFF. The V gene is TRBV11-2, the J gene TRBJ1-1; D gene ambiguous. Germline loops: CDR1 SGHAT, CDR2 FQNNGV. Trimming took 5 bases from V and 3 from J, leaving 13 bases between them. The CDR3 length is 14 residues.

The chain employs TRBV2 and TRBJ2-3, with D perhaps matching TRBD1 (5 bases). The CDR3 is 18 amino acids. Trimming pared 5 bases from V and 2 bases from J, leaving 23 bases between. Germline values: CDR1 SNHLY, CDR2 FYNNEI. The CDR3 reads CASSSSLGQARITDTQYF. The CDR3 nucleotides are TGTGCCAGCAGTTCCTCTCTGGGGCAGGCCAGAATCACAGATACGCAGTATTTT.

CDR3 sequence: CASSSLAGEQFF. The CDR3 DNA reads as TGTGCCAGCAGTTCCTTAGCGGGGGAGCAGTTCTTC. This rearrangement joins TRBV6-5 to TRBJ2-1; 8 positions match TRBD2. This CDR3 has 12 residues. In germline, CDR1 is MNHEY, CDR2 SVGAGI. J gave up 10 bases and V 4 bases, and 3 bases lay outside the gene matches.

The J gene is TRBJ1-3, the V gene TRBV7-2, with a possible D match to TRBD1 (5 bases). The CDR3 spans 14 residues. In germline, CDR1 is SGHTA, CDR2 FQGNSA. V lost 5 bases and J 3 bases, leaving 11 bases between the germline ends. In DNA, the CDR3 is TGTGCCAGCAGCCTGGGGCAGGTTGGAAACACCATATATTTT. Its protein is CASSLGQVGNTIYF.

This clone is a singleton in its sample. V usage is TRBV28 and J usage is TRBJ1-1; weak D call: TRBD1 (6 bases). V was pared by 3 bases and J by 12 bases, with 14 bases between. CDR3 length equals 12 residues. Germline CDR1 is MDHEN and CDR2 is SYDVKM. The CDR3 loop reads CASSLSQGSTFF. For the CDR3, the DNA is TGTGCCAGCAGTTTGTCTCAGGGGTCAACTTTCTTT.

The chain carries TRBV10-1 and TRBJ2-7; D perhaps matches TRBD1 (5 bases). Germline V gene sequence: CDR1 WNHNN, CDR2 SYGVQD (reference sequence). The germline V and J ends were trimmed by 8 bases and 5 bases, with 10 bases remaining between them. The CDR3 extends over 11 amino acids. CDR3 sequence reads: CASGRGNEQYF. CDR3 bases: TGCGCCAGCGGAAGGGGCAACGAGCAGTACTTC.

The CDR3 DNA is TGCGCCAGCAGCCAAGGGGGGCTCCAAGAGACCCAGTACTTC. Its translation is CASSQGGLQETQYF. The chain links TRBV4-1 to TRBJ2-5; weak D call: TRBD1 (6 bases). CDR3 length: 14 amino acids. V lost 1 base and J lost 1, with 7 bases in between. CDR1 MGHRA and CDR2 YSYEKL come from the germline V gene.

The table lists this clone with a few counts. The chain has TRBV4-1 and TRBJ2-1, with D possibly being TRBD2 (5 bases). The CDR3 is 13 amino acids. CDR1 and CDR2 from the germline V gene are MGHRA and YSYEKL. The V end was cut by 2 bases, the J end by 10 bases, with 12 bases between. Written as DNA, the CDR3 is TGCGCCAGCAGCCAACTTGGACTCGCCGAGCAGTTCTTC. Residues: CASSQLGLAEQFF.

The chain links TRBV19 to TRBJ2-5; a possible D gene is TRBD1 (6 bases). Germline V gene sequence: CDR1 LNHDA, CDR2 SQIVND (reference sequence). The CDR3 is made up of 14 amino acids. Trimming shortened V by 2 bases and J by 4 bases, and 11 bases separated the two germline ends. The CDR3 sequence is CASSIKPRGETQYF. Written as DNA, the CDR3 is TGTGCCAGTAGTATAAAACCCAGGGGAGAGACCCAGTACTTC.

The V and J genes are TRBV29-1 and TRBJ1-2, with D unresolved. The CDR3 has 13 residues. V gave up 0 bases and J gave up 5 bases, with 10 bases separating them. Germline CDR1 reads SQVTM; CDR2 reads ANQGSEA. Written as DNA, the CDR3 is TGCAGCGTTGAAGATAGAAAGAGGTATGGCTACACCTTC. Translation gives CSVEDRKRYGYTF. Using reference TRBV29-1 and TRBJ1-2 for the parts outside the CDR3, the full variable domain is SAVISQKPSRDICQRGTSLTIQCQVDSQVTMMFWYRQQPGQSLTLIATANQGSEATYESGFVIDKFPISRPNLTFSTLTVSNMSPEDSSIYLCSVEDRKRYGYTFGSGTRLTVV.

Here the CDR3 reads CASSHFQSGIYGYTF. CDR3 coding DNA: TGTGCCAGCAGCCATTTTCAATCTGGCATCTATGGCTACACCTTC. The rearrangement joins TRBV7-2 to TRBJ1-2; D uncertain. This CDR3 is 15 amino acids long. Trimming took 5 bases from V and 4 from J, leaving 17 bases between them. Germline loops: CDR1 SGHTA, CDR2 FQGNSA. The whole variable domain, filled in from reference TRBV7-2 and TRBJ1-2, reads GAGVSQSPSNKVTEKGKDVELRCDPISGHTALYWYRQSLGQGLEFLIYFQGNSAPDKSGLPSDRFSAERTGGSVSTLTIQRTQQEDSAVYLCASSHFQSGIYGYTFGSGTRLTVV.

The table lists this clone with a count of one. The CDR3: CASSTGLAGVQETQYF. CDR3 nucleotides: TGTGCCAGCAGCACAGGACTAGCGGGAGTCCAAGAGACCCAGTACTTC. The chain couples TRBV7-9 to TRBJ2-5; the match to TRBD2 covers 13 bases. V gave up 5 bases and J gave up 1 base; unmatched junction bases: 4. The CDR3 runs 16 residues. Looked up from germline, CDR1 is SEHNR and CDR2 is FQNEAQ (reference sequence). The entire variable domain, with the rest obtained from reference TRBV7-9 and TRBJ2-5, is as follows: DTGVSQNPRHKITKRGQNVTFRCDPISEHNRLYWYRQTLGQGPEFLTYFQNEAQLEKSRLLSDRFSAERPKGSFSTLEIQRTEQGDSAMYLCASSTGLAGVQETQYFGPGTRLLVL.

V gene TRBV7-8 combines with J gene TRBJ1-2, with D possibly matching TRBD1 (6 bases). The CDR3 consists of 13 residues. With 2 bases removed from V and 6 bases from J, the gap between germline ends came to 10 bases. Germline loops: CDR1 SGHVS, CDR2 FQNEAQ. The CDR3 nucleotides read TGTGCCAGCAGCTTAATCAGGGGAGATGGCTACACCTTC. Amino acid sequence: CASSLIRGDGYTF.

The CDR3 DNA reads as TGCAGTGCGCTGGGCCAGAGAGAAGCTTTCTTT. Its protein is CSALGQREAFF. This sequence joins TRBV20-1 and TRBJ1-1, with D hard to call. The germline V gene encodes CDR1 DFQATT and CDR2 SNEGSKA (reference sequence). The germline V and J ends were trimmed by 6 bases and 8 bases, with 13 bases remaining between them. CDR3 length: 11 amino acids.

The chain uses TRBV6-6 and TRBJ1-5; tentatively, D is TRBD1 (5 bases). The CDR3 contains 15 residues. Germline loops: CDR1 MNHNY, CDR2 SVGAGI (reference sequence). The V and J ends lost 0 bases and 4 bases respectively, with 10 bases between them. Written as DNA, the CDR3 is TGTGCCAGCAGTTACTCGGGGCAGGCTAATCAGCCCCAGCATTTT. This codes for CASSYSGQANQPQHF.

V and J are TRBV5-8 and TRBJ2-7, with 7 bases fitting TRBD1. J was trimmed by 3 bases and V by 10 bases; bases with no gene match: 16. Germline assignment: CDR1 SGHTS and CDR2 YDEGEE. The CDR3 contains 15 residues. The CDR3 reads CAGRRSSTGDYEQYF. In DNA form, the CDR3 reads TGTGCCGGTCGGAGGAGCTCTACAGGGGACTACGAGCAGTACTTC.

This chain links TRBV6-6 with TRBJ2-7; 11 bases are a match to TRBD2. The germline V gene encodes CDR1 MNHNY and CDR2 SVGAGI (reference sequence). CDR3 length equals 14 residues. The junction had 10 bases not matched to a gene; V was cut back by 4 bases and J by 11 bases. As DNA, the CDR3 is TGTGCCAGCAGTTTAGGACTAGCGGGCGGGTCGGAGTACTTC. Translated, it gives CASSLGLAGGSEYF.

The V and J genes are TRBV27 and TRBJ1-1, with D possibly matching TRBD1 (6 bases). CDR1 is MNHEY, CDR2 SMNVEV, per germline (reference sequence). Trimming pared 5 bases from V and 1 base from J, leaving 14 bases between. The CDR3 is 15 amino acids. The CDR3 protein is CASSTPGQWNTEAFF. The CDR3 DNA sequence: TGTGCCAGCAGTACACCGGGACAATGGAACACTGAAGCTTTCTTT.

The J gene is TRBJ2-2, the V gene TRBV2; 12 nucleotides match TRBD2. The CDR3 has 17 residues. With 6 bases clipped from V and 4 bases from J, the junction kept 9 bases outside the gene matches. CDR1 is SNHLY, CDR2 FYNNEI, per germline. CDR3 in DNA: TGTGCCAGCAGAGGTGGGACTAGCGGGCTACTCACCGGGGAGCTGTTTTTT. Its translation: CASRGGTSGLLTGELFF.

The gene calls are TRBV3-1 (or the pseudogene TRBV3-2) and TRBJ1-5; D not certain. V was cut by 3 bases and J by 3 bases, with 3 bases left in between. Germline CDR1 is LGHDT and CDR2 is YNNKEL (reference sequence). This CDR3 has 12 amino acids. CDR3: CASSHLNQPQHF. In nucleotides, the CDR3 is TGTGCCAGCAGCCACCTCAATCAGCCCCAGCATTTT.